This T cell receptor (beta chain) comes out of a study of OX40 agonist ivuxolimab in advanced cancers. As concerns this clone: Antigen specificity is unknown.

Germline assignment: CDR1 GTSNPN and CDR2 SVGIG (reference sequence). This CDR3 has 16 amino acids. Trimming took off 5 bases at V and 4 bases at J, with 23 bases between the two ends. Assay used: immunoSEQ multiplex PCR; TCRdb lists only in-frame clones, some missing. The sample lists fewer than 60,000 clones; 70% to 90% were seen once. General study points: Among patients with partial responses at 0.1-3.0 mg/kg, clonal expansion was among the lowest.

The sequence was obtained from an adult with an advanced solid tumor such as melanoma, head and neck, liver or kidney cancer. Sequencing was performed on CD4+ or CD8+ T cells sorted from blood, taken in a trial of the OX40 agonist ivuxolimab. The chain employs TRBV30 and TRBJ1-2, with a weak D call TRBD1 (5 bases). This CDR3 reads CAWCWGSTSTSYGYTF. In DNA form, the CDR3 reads TGTGCCTGGTGCTGGGGGTCAACTTCTACGTCCTATGGCTACACCTTC.